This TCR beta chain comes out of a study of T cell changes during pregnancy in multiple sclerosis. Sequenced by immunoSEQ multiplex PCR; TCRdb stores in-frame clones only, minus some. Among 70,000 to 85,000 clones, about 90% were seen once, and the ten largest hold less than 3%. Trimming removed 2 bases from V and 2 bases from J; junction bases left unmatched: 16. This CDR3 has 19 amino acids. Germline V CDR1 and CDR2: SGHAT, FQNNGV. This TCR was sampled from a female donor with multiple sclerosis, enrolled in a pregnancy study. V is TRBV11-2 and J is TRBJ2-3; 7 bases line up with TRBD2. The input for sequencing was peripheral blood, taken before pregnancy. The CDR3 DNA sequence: TGTGCCAGCAGCTTATTCCGGGACTACCATCCCTGGGCCACAGATACGCAGTATTTT. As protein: CASSLFRDYHPWATDTQYF.